This T cell receptor (beta chain) was documented in a study of T cell responses to AZD1222 COVID-19 vaccine. TCRdb's table, derived via immunoSEQ multiplex PCR, lists solely in-frame clones and lacks some. The sample carries roughly 100,000 clones, 90% to 95% recorded once. Sequenced material: peripheral blood, taken on day 0 of AZD1222 vaccination. This TCR came from an adult in good health.

CDR3 coding DNA: TGCGCCAGCAGTGAGTCCGGCCGGGGCAGGGGGGACAATACGCAGTATTTT. Its protein is CASSESGRGRGDNTQYF. The chain links TRBV10-2 to TRBJ2-3; a weak D match, TRBD1 (7 bases). The V and J ends lost 0 bases and 7 bases respectively, with 20 bases between them. This CDR3 has 17 amino acids. Germline lookup yields CDR1 WSHSY and CDR2 SAAADI.